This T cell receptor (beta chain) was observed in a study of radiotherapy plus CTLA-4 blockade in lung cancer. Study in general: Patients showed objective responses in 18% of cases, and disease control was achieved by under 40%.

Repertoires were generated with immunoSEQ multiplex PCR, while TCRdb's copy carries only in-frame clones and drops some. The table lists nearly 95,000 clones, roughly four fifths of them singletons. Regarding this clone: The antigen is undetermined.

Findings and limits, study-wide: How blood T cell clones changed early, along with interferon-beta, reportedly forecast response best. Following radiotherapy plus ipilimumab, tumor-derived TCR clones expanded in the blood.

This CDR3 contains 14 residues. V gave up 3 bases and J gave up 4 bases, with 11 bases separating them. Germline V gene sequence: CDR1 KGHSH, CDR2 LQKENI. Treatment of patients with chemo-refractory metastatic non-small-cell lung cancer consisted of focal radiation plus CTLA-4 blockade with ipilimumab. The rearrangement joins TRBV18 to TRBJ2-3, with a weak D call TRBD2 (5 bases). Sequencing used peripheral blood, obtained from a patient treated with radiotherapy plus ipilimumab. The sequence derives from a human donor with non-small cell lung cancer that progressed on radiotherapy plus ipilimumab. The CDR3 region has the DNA TGTGCCAGCTCACCGGTGCCCGGGGCAGATACGCAGTATTTT. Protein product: CASSPVPGADTQYF.